This T cell receptor (beta chain) stems from a study of blood T cell repertoires in COVID-19. CDR3 length: 15 amino acids. Germline assignment: CDR1 MNHEY and CDR2 SMNVEV (reference sequence). J gave up 1 base and V 5 bases, and 4 bases lay outside the gene matches. This clone appeared a single time. Other nucleotide sequences in the sample specify the same CDR3. Per the study methods: Using reference gene primer amplification, nucleated cell counts were estimated. Assay used: immunoSEQ multiplex PCR; TCRdb lists only in-frame clones, some missing. V, J and clone size derive from that table, while D and trimming were established from the DNA sequence. The sample yields under 200,000 clones, about 85% seen once.

Sequenced: peripheral blood. The chain joins TRBV27 to TRBJ2-2, with TRBD1 matching 7 bases. This sequence was found in a woman in her forties or fifties with COVID-19, enrolled during active disease. This CDR3 reads CASSQGTVNTGELFF. CDR3 nucleotide sequence: TGTGCCAGCAGTCAGGGGACAGTGAACACCGGGGAGCTGTTTTTT.